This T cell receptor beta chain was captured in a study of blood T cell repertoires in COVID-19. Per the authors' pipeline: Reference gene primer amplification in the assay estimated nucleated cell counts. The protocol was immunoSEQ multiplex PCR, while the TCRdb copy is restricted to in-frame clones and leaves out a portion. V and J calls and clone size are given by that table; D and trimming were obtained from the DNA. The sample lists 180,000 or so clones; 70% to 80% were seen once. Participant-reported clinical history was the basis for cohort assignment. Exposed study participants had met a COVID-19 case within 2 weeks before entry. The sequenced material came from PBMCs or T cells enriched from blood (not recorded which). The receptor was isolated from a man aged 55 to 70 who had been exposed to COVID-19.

The CDR3 is CASSSEGEGANTGELFF. In nucleotides, the CDR3 is TGTGCCAGCAGCTCTGAGGGGGAGGGGGCGAACACCGGGGAGCTGTTTTTT. The chain recombines TRBV13 with TRBJ2-2; the D gene is possibly TRBD2 (7 bases). CDR1 is PRHDT, CDR2 FYEKMQ, per germline (reference sequence). The CDR3 sequence is 17 residues long. Trimming removed 4 bases from V and 0 bases from J, with 15 bases in between.